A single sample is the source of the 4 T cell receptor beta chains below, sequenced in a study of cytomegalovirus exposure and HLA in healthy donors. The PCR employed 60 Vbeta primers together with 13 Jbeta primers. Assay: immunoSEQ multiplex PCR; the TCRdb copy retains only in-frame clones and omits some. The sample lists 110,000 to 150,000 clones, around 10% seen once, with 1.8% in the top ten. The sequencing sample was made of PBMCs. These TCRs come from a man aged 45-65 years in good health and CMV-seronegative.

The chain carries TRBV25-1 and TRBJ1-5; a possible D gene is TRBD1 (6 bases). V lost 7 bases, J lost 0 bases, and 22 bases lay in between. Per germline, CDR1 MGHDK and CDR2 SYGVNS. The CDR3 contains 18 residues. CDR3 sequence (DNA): TGTGCCAGCACCGATGACCCAGTCACAGGGCATAGCAATCAGCCCCAGCATTTT. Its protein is CASTDDPVTGHSNQPQHF.

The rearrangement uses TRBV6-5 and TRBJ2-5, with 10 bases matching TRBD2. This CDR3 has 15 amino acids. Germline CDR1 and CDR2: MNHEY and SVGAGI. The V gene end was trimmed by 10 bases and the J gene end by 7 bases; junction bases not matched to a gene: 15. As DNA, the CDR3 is TGTGCCACCCAAAAGCTAGCGGGAGTGAGTGGGACCCAGTACTTC. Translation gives CATQKLAGVSGTQYF.

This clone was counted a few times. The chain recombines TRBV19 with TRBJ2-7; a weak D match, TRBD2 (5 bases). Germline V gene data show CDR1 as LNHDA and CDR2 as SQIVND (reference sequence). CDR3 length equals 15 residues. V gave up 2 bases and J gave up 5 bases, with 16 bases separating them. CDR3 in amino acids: CASSIFRGTENEQYF. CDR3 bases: TGTGCCAGTAGTATATTCCGGGGAACGGAAAACGAGCAGTACTTC.

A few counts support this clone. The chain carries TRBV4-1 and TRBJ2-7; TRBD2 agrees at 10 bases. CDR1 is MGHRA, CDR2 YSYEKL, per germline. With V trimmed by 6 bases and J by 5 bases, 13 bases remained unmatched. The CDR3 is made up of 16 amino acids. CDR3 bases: TGCGCCAGCAGACTAAGGGCTAGCGGGAGTTGGAACGAGCAGTACTTC. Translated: CASRLRASGSWNEQYF.